This TCR beta chain was recorded in a study of blood T cell repertoires in COVID-19. The CDR3 is made up of 14 amino acids. Germline CDR1 is DFQATT and CDR2 is SNEGSKA (reference sequence). J was trimmed by 7 bases and V by 3 bases; bases with no gene match: 4. Measured with immunoSEQ multiplex PCR; TCRdb has only the in-frame clones, and not every one. The repertoire has about 58,000 clones, roughly 77% of them found once; the top ten carry 25% to 40%. Sequencing was carried out using peripheral blood. The TCR was taken from a man aged 55-75 years with COVID-19, enrolled during active disease. This sequence joins TRBV20-1 and TRBJ2-1, with 12 positions matching TRBD2. The CDR3 protein is CSASILAGGNEQFF. The CDR3 coding sequence is TGCAGTGCTAGTATCCTAGCGGGGGGGAATGAGCAGTTCTTC.